This entry is about one T cell receptor (beta chain). Only Caucasian adults living in Nashville, Tennessee made up the donor group. The data were taken from a study of shared clonotypes between healthy human individuals. Trimming took off 0 bases at V and 4 bases at J, with 10 bases between the two ends. The CDR3 is 14 residues long. Germline CDR1 is SGHRS and CDR2 is YFSETQ. Only in-frame clones appear in the TCRdb table, and some are missing; sequencing was by immunoSEQ multiplex PCR. The table has 2 million to 2.5 million clones, approximately 93% seen once. The rearrangement links TRBV5-1 to TRBJ2-5; perhaps TRBD2 as D (5 bases). Sequencing input: naive CD4+ T cells from PBMCs. Sample subset: CD45RA+ positively selected. The TCR originated in a young man in good health. Some clones in this sample may be carry-over from other donors' samples. CDR3 bases: TGCGCCAGCAGCTTGGTCTCGGGGAGAGAGACCCAGTACTTC. Translation gives CASSLVSGRETQYF.